This passage covers 21 T cell receptor beta chains from one sample sequenced in a study of T cells of healthy individuals. A single record per CDR3 protein comes from TCRdb applying MiXCR to the 5' RACE reads. This sample carries about 96,000 distinct CDR3 sequences, roughly a sixth of them seen once, and the ten largest clones take roughly 6.2%. Source of these receptors: a human donor in good health.

The chain combines TRBV4-1 with TRBJ2-3; the D call may be TRBD1 or TRBD2 (5 bases each). Trimming pared 0 bases from V and 1 base from J, leaving 14 bases between. This CDR3 comprises 17 residues. Germline loops: CDR1 MGHRA, CDR2 YSYEKL. This CDR3 is CASSQERPSRGTDTQYF. The CDR3 nucleotides read TGCGCCAGCAGCCAAGAGCGTCCTAGCAGGGGCACAGATACGCAGTATTTT.

The CDR3 DNA reads as TGCAGCGTTGACAGACTAGCGGGAGGGAGACAACGAGATGAGCAGTTCTTC. It specifies CSVDRLAGGRQRDEQFF. This chain connects TRBV29-1 to TRBJ2-1; 14 nucleotides agree with TRBD2. V lost 3 bases to trimming and J lost 8 bases; unmatched junction nucleotides: 12. Germline V CDR1 and CDR2: SQVTM, ANQGSEA. This CDR3 region has 17 residues.

This clonotype was seen many times. The chain has TRBV28 and TRBJ2-3; D possibly corresponds to TRBD2 (6 bases). CDR3 length: 13 residues. Between the trimmed V and J ends, which lost 3 bases and 4 bases, there was a span of 8 bases. CDR1 and CDR2 from the germline V gene are MDHEN and SYDVKM. This chain's CDR3 is CASSLGGPDTQYF. The CDR3 DNA follows: TGTGCCAGCAGTTTGGGGGGTCCAGATACGCAGTATTTT.

The V gene is TRBV18, the J gene TRBJ2-1; D gene ambiguous. This CDR3 region has 16 residues. The germline V and J ends were trimmed by 1 base and 0 bases, with 10 bases remaining between them. Germline V gene lookup returns CDR1 KGHSH and CDR2 LQKENI. Written as DNA, the CDR3 is TGTGCCAGCTCACCACGACGAGTGAGCTCCTACAATGAGCAGTTCTTC. Translating gives CASSPRRVSSYNEQFF. The entire variable domain, with the rest obtained from reference TRBV18 and TRBJ2-1, is as follows: NAGVMQNPRHLVRRRGQEARLRCSPMKGHSHVYWYRQLPEEGLKFMVYLQKENIIDESGMPKERFSAEFPKEGPSILRIQQVVRGDSAAYFCASSPRRVSSYNEQFFGPGTRLTVL.

The chain employs TRBV2 and TRBJ1-3; the match to TRBD1 covers 8 bases. The CDR3 has 15 amino acids. Trimming cost V 3 bases and J 5 bases; bases outside gene matches: 6. Germline V gene lookup returns CDR1 SNHLY and CDR2 FYNNEI. The CDR3 protein is CASSDGQGDRNTIYF. The CDR3 DNA reads TGTGCCAGCAGTGATGGACAGGGCGATAGAAACACCATATATTTT.

This chain joins TRBV20-1 and TRBJ2-5; 7 bases line up with TRBD1. The CDR3 has 12 amino acids. CDR1 and CDR2 from the germline V gene are DFQATT and SNEGSKA (reference sequence). After removal of 6 bases from V and 2 bases from J, the junction contained 3 bases not matched to a gene. Written as DNA, the CDR3 is TGCAGTGCCGGGGACAGACAAGAGACCCAGTACTTC. It translates to CSAGDRQETQYF.

The chain carries TRBV20-1 and TRBJ1-1; perhaps TRBD1 as D (5 bases). The CDR3 loop spans 14 amino acids. V was pared by 0 bases and J by 4 bases, with 12 bases between. CDR1 is DFQATT and CDR2 is SNEGSKA in the germline V gene (reference sequence). Written as DNA, the CDR3 is TGCAGTGCTAGAGACGGGGCAGAGGTCACTGAAGCTTTCTTT. The encoded protein is CSARDGAEVTEAFF.

The chain employs TRBV5-1 and TRBJ1-6; D remains unclear. CDR1 is SGHRS and CDR2 is YFSETQ in the germline V gene. V was cut by 0 bases and J by 5 bases, with 9 bases left in between. This CDR3 is built from 15 residues. In nucleotides, the CDR3 is TGCGCCAGCAGCTTGGGGACCCCAGATAATTCACCCCTCCACTTT. Translated: CASSLGTPDNSPLHF.

This clonotype has only a few counts. The V gene is TRBV6-5, the J gene TRBJ1-5; D is ambiguous. Germline V gives CDR1 MNHEY, CDR2 SVGAGI. V gave up 0 bases and J gave up 5 bases, with 5 bases separating them. This CDR3 has 13 amino acids. The CDR3 region has the DNA TGTGCCAGCAGTTACTCGGTATATCAGCCCCAGCATTTT. Its protein is CASSYSVYQPQHF.

The chain employs TRBV4-1 and TRBJ2-3, with 7 bases identical to TRBD2. The CDR3 extends over 15 amino acids. The V gene's germline CDR1 is MGHRA and CDR2 YSYEKL. Unmatched junction bases numbered 5, after V lost 3 bases and J lost 2 bases. The CDR3 sequence is CASSQPGLPTDTQYF. CDR3 bases: TGCGCCAGCAGCCAGCCGGGACTACCCACAGATACGCAGTATTTT.

The genes are TRBV16 and TRBJ1-3; D possibly corresponds to TRBD1 (6 bases). V was cut by 1 base and J by 2 bases, with 9 bases left in between. Per the germline V gene, CDR1 is KGHSY and CDR2 is FQNENV. The CDR3 contains 15 residues. CDR3 residues: CASSQLPGAGNTIYF. Written as DNA, the CDR3 is TGTGCCAGCAGCCAATTACCAGGGGCTGGAAACACCATATATTTT.

The chain has TRBV5-1 and TRBJ1-1; TRBD1 is a possible D gene (5 bases). Germline CDR1 is SGHRS and CDR2 is YFSETQ. The CDR3 is 14 residues long. Trimming left V 3 bases short and J 1 base short, with 10 bases between. CDR3 bases: TGCGCCAGCAGCTCCCAAACAGGGAACACTGAAGCTTTCTTT. Amino acids: CASSSQTGNTEAFF.

Ten or more counts support this clonotype. This chain connects TRBV9 to TRBJ1-2; D is uncertain. CDR1 SGDLS and CDR2 YYNGEE come from the germline V gene. The V gene lost 4 bases and the J gene lost 0 bases, with 13 bases spanning the gap. The CDR3 is 15 residues long. The CDR3 DNA sequence: TGTGCCAGCAGCCAGGAGGACGGGCCTAACTATGGCTACACCTTC. As protein: CASSQEDGPNYGYTF. Using reference TRBV9 and TRBJ1-2 for the parts outside the CDR3, the full variable domain is DSGVTQTPKHLITATGQRVTLRCSPRSGDLSVYWYQQSLDQGLQFLIQYYNGEERAKGNILERFSAQQFPDLHSELNLSSLELGDSALYFCASSQEDGPNYGYTFGSGTRLTVV.

This clonotype was counted only a few times. The chain links TRBV21-1 to TRBJ2-7; the listed D gene, TRBD1, was not tested against the DNA. TRBV21-1 is marked as a pseudogene. The CDR3 contains 17 residues. DNA of the CDR3: TGTGCCAGCAGCAAACGGGCCGACAGCCCCGCGGCCTACGAGCAGTACTTC. This encodes CASSKRADSPAAYEQYF.

This clonotype has a single count. The chain combines TRBV12-3 or TRBV12-4 with TRBJ2-2; 7 bases map to TRBD1. This CDR3 has 15 residues. Losses at the gene ends were 5 bases for V and 1 base for J; bases not matched to a gene: 4. Written as DNA, the CDR3 is TGTGCCAGCAGTGAGGACAGGTGGAACACCGGGGAGCTGTTTTTT. Protein product: CASSEDRWNTGELFF.

V and J are TRBV12-3 or TRBV12-4 and TRBJ2-5; 7 bases match TRBD1. V dropped 5 bases and J dropped 3; count of bases not matched to a gene: 0. CDR3 length: 12 residues. The CDR3 loop reads CASSQGEETQYF. DNA of the CDR3: TGTGCCAGCAGTCAGGGGGAAGAGACCCAGTACTTC.

This clonotype was detected ten times or more. V is TRBV15 and J is TRBJ2-3; the match to TRBD1 covers 9 bases. This CDR3 is 18 amino acids long. Losses at the gene ends were 2 bases for V and 5 bases for J; bases not matched to a gene: 14. CDR1 LNHNV and CDR2 YYDKDF come from the germline V gene (reference sequence). The chain's CDR3 is CATSRSLRQGVMRDTQYF. CDR3 nucleotides: TGTGCCACCAGCAGATCACTGCGACAGGGGGTAATGAGAGATACGCAGTATTTT. Full variable domain (missing parts from reference TRBV15 and TRBJ2-3): DAMVIQNPRYQVTQFGKPVTLSCSQTLNHNVMYWYQQKSSQAPKLLFHYYDKDFNNEADTPDNFQSRRPNTSFCFLDIRSPGLGDTAMYLCATSRSLRQGVMRDTQYFGPGTRLTVL.

The V and J genes are TRBV9 and TRBJ1-4; 7 bases are a match to TRBD1. CDR3 length equals 14 residues. CDR1 SGDLS and CDR2 YYNGEE come from the germline V gene. The ends lost 3 bases at V and 8 bases at J; junction bases unmatched: 7. In DNA, the CDR3 is TGTGCCAGCAGCGCCGCCGGGACAGAAGAAAAACTGTTTTTT. Its protein product is CASSAAGTEEKLFF. The whole variable domain, remainder taken from reference TRBV9 and TRBJ1-4, is DSGVTQTPKHLITATGQRVTLRCSPRSGDLSVYWYQQSLDQGLQFLIQYYNGEERAKGNILERFSAQQFPDLHSELNLSSLELGDSALYFCASSAAGTEEKLFFGSGTQLSVL.

This chain uses TRBV28 with TRBJ2-7, with TRBD1 matching 9 bases. V shed 3 bases and J 2 bases; nucleotides not matched to a gene: 14. CDR1 and CDR2 from the germline V gene are MDHEN and SYDVKM. The CDR3 runs to 18 residues. As DNA, the CDR3 is TGTGCCAGCAGTTTTCTATTGTCTCCGGGACAGGGAACCTACGAGCAGTACTTC. Translation: CASSFLLSPGQGTYEQYF. The whole variable domain, remainder taken from reference TRBV28 and TRBJ2-7, is DVKVTQSSRYLVKRTGEKVFLECVQDMDHENMFWYRQDPGLGLRLIYFSYDVKMKEKGDIPEGYSVSREKKERFSLILESASTNQTSMYLCASSFLLSPGQGTYEQYFGPGTRLTVT.

The chain links TRBV6-6 to TRBJ2-7, with D possibly matching TRBD2 (6 bases). There are 12 residues in the CDR3. Per germline, CDR1 MNHNY and CDR2 SVGAGI (reference sequence). The ends were cut back, 2 bases at V and 7 bases at J, with 9 bases in the middle. The CDR3, as DNA: TGTGCCAGCAGTTACCTAGCGCAGGAGCAGTACTTC. It translates to CASSYLAQEQYF.

This clonotype was found many times. The rearrangement joins TRBV29-1 to TRBJ2-3; 7 bases map to TRBD2. Germline CDR1 and CDR2: SQVTM and ANQGSEA. This CDR3 region has 15 residues. Unmatched junction bases numbered 10, after V lost 6 bases and J lost 1 base. The CDR3 spells CSVLTGGGGTDTQYF. The CDR3, as DNA: TGCAGCGTCCTCACCGGTGGGGGGGGCACAGATACGCAGTATTTT.